This TCR beta chain was identified during a study of monozygotic twins with inflammatory bowel disease. CDR1 SGHTA and CDR2 FQGNSA come from the germline V gene. CDR3 length equals 15 residues. TCRdb reprocessed the 5' RACE reads, keeping one entry per CDR3 protein, no DNA. The sample yields about 160,000 distinct CDR3 sequences, of which the top ten take up approximately 3%. The genes are TRBV7-2 and TRBJ1-1; TCRdb reports TRBD1, a call that lacks DNA to check it against. The receptor comes from a human donor with ulcerative colitis or Crohn's disease, or a healthy co-twin of an affected twin (not recorded which). The specimen sequenced was blood. CDR3 sequence reads: CASSSWGGGGTEAFF.